The rows below give T cell receptor beta chains drawn from one sample of a study of OX40 agonist ivuxolimab in advanced cancers. The method was immunoSEQ multiplex PCR; TCRdb's version includes in-frame clones alone and lacks a portion of them. The sample has about 110,000 clones, about 92% seen once. The starting material was CD4+ or CD8+ T cells sorted from blood, obtained in a trial of the OX40 agonist ivuxolimab. The receptors were sampled from an adult with an advanced solid tumor such as melanoma, head and neck, liver or kidney cancer. The CDR3 runs from the conserved cysteine through the conserved F or W. D genes are given only for firm matches. A row's size may be missing; if present it is once, few, many or a size class.

j_call,v_call,clone_size,d_call,cdr3_aa,cdr3_nt
TRBJ1-1,TRBV6-1,NA,TRBD1,CASLEGGGPGEAFF,TGTGCCAGCCTCGAAGGGGGCGGGCCGGGTGAAGCTTTCTTT
TRBJ1-1,TRBV21-1,NA,NA,CASSRKYTVEAFF,TGTGCCAGCAGCCGAAAGTACACAGTTGAAGCTTTCTTT
TRBJ1-2,TRBV11-1,NA,NA,CASSLVSGDGYTF,TGTGCCAGCAGCTTAGTCTCGGGGGATGGCTACACCTTC
TRBJ2-2,TRBV29-1,NA,NA,CSVARGIAGELFF,TGCAGCGTTGCTAGGGGTATAGCCGGGGAGCTGTTTTTT
TRBJ2-7,TRBV7-9,NA,NA,CASSFPGRHYEQYF,TGTGCCAGCAGTTTTCCGGGGAGACACTACGAGCAGTACTTC
TRBJ2-1,TRBV7-3,NA,TRBD1,CASSRQDRGSYNEQFF,TGTGCCAGCAGCCGTCAAGACAGGGGATCCTACAATGAGCAGTTCTTC
TRBJ1-3,TRBV5-1,once,TRBD1,CASSSGQGRGNTIYF,TGCGCCAGCAGCTCGGGACAGGGACGAGGAAACACCATATATTTT
TRBJ1-1,TRBV25-1,NA,NA,CASSPSEVRPLRAFF,TGTGCCAGCAGTCCCTCGGAGGTCCGACCGCTAAGAGCTTTCTTT
TRBJ2-1,TRBV9,NA,TRBD2,CASSVTGTSGGQTLF,TGTGCCAGCAGCGTCACCGGGACTAGCGGGGGACAAACCCTCTTC
TRBJ1-5,TRBV7-2,NA,TRBD1,CASSSRDRAQPQHF,TGTGCCAGCAGCTCCCGGGACAGGGCGCAGCCCCAGCATTTT
TRBJ1-1,TRBV19,NA,NA,CASSWGTDTEAFF,TGTGCCAGTAGCTGGGGGACGGACACTGAAGCTTTCTTT
TRBJ2-2,TRBV7-7,NA,TRBD2,CASSFQLAGVETGELFF,TGTGCTAGCAGCTTCCAACTAGCGGGAGTAGAAACCGGGGAGCTGTTTTTT
TRBJ1-1,TRBV28,few,TRBD1,CASKTGGTNTEAFF,TGTGCCAGCAAGACAGGGGGCACGAACACTGAAGCTTTCTTT
TRBJ2-5,TRBV5-6,NA,NA,CASSGGDSFQETQYF,TGTGCCAGCAGCGGCGGGGACAGCTTCCAAGAGACCCAGTACTTC
TRBJ1-1,TRBV13,NA,NA,CASSLGSSGGALTEAFF,TGTGCCAGCAGCTTAGGCAGCTCCGGGGGGGCGTTGACTGAAGCTTTCTTT
TRBJ2-3,TRBV5-1,NA,TRBD1,CASSFIQGVGTDTQYF,TGCGCCAGCAGCTTCATACAGGGGGTGGGCACAGATACGCAGTATTTT
TRBJ1-1,TRBV28,NA,NA,CASTPQGGLTEAFF,TGTGCCAGCACCCCACAGGGTGGATTGACTGAAGCTTTCTTT
TRBJ2-2,TRBV5-1,NA,NA,CASSLGRINTGELFF,TGCGCCAGCAGCTTGGGACGGATAAACACCGGGGAGCTGTTTTTT
TRBJ1-1,TRBV5-4,NA,NA,CASSLGRVTEAFF,TGTGCCAGCAGCTTGGGCAGGGTCACTGAAGCTTTCTTT
TRBJ1-1,TRBV7-9,NA,NA,CASSFGDMNTEAFF,TGTGCCAGCAGCTTCGGAGACATGAACACTGAAGCTTTCTTT